The T cell receptor (beta chain) under discussion was sequenced for a study of T cell repertoires in cytomegalovirus infection. About the study: It can be stated that public TCR beta signatures indicated CMV infection as well as a matching HLA type.

TCRdb recomputed calls from the reads with MiXCR, one row per CDR3 protein. The data show around 450,000 distinct CDR3 sequences, approximately 31% seen once. Findings of the study overall: Ex vivo, HLA-C-restricted CMV-specific TCR beta clonotypes prevailed over the rest of the response.

Only a few counts were recorded for this clonotype. Its antigen is not identified. The CDR3 is 14 residues long. The V gene's germline CDR1 is SGHAT and CDR2 FQNNGV. Trimming removed 0 bases at V and 3 bases at J, with 9 bases between. Sequencing was done on a sample of PBMCs. The chain uses TRBV11-2 and TRBJ2-7; D call uncertain. The sequence was collected from a human donor in good health (CMV status not recorded). Some clones in this sample may be carry-over from other donors' samples. The chain's CDR3 is CASSLEVGFYEQYF. The CDR3 bases are TGTGCCAGCAGCTTAGAGGTTGGCTTCTACGAGCAGTACTTC.